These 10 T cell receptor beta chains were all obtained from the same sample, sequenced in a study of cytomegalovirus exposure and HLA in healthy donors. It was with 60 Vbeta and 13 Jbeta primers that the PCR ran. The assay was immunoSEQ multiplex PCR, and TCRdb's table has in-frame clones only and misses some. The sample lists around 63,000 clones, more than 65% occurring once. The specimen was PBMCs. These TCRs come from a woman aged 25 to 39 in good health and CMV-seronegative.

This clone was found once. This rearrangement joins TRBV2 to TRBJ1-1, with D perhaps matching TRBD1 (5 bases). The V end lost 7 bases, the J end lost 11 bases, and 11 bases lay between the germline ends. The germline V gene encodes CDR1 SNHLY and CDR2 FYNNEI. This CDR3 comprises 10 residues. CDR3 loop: CASTKGRAFF. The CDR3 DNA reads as TGTGCCAGCACTAAGGGGAGGGCTTTCTTT.

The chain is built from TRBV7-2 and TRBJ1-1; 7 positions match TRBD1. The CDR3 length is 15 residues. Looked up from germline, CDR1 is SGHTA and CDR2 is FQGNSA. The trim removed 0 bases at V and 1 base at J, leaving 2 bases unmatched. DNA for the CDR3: TGTGCCAGCAGCTTAGCCGCAGGGGGGAACACTGAAGCTTTCTTT. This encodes CASSLAAGGNTEAFF.

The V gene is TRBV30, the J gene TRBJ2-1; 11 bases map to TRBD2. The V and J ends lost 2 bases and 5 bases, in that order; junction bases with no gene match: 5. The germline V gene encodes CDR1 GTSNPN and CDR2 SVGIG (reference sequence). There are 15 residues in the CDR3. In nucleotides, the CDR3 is TGTGCCTGGAGTCAAAAGGGACTAGCGGACAATGAGCAGTTCTTC. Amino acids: CAWSQKGLADNEQFF.

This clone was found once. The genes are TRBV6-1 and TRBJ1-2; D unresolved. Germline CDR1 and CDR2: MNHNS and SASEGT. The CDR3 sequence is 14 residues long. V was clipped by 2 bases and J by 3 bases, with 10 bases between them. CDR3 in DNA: TGTGCCAGCAGTGAACAGTGGAGGGACTATGGCTACACCTTC. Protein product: CASSEQWRDYGYTF.

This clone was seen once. The CDR3 sequence is CASSEALGWGQGTDTQYF. DNA for the CDR3: TGTGCCAGCAGTGAAGCCCTCGGGTGGGGACAGGGGACAGATACGCAGTATTTT. The chain has TRBV2 and TRBJ2-3; 10 nucleotides match TRBD1. The J segment lost 3 bases and the V segment lost 0 bases, leaving 9 bases of the junction unmatched. The CDR3 consists of 18 residues. Germline V gene lookup returns CDR1 SNHLY and CDR2 FYNNEI.

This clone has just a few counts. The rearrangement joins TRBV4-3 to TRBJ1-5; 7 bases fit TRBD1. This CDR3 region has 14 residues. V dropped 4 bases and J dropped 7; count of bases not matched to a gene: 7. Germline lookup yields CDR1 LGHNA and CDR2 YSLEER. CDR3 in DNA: TGCGCCAGCAGCCTTGTGACAGGGAAACAGCCCCAGCATTTT. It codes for CASSLVTGKQPQHF.

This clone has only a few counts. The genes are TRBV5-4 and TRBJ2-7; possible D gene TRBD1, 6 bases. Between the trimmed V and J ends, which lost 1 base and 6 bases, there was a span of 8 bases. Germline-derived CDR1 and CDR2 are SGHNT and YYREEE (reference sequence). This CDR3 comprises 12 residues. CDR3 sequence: CASSLTGLEQYF. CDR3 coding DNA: TGTGCCAGCAGCTTGACAGGGCTCGAGCAGTACTTC.

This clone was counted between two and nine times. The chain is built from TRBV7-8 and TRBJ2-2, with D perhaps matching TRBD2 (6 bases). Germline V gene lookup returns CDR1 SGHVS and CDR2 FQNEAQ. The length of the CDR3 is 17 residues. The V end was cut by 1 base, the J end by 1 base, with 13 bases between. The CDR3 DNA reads TGTGCCAGCAGCTTAGTACCAGCGGGCGTGAACACCGGGGAGCTGTTTTTT. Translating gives CASSLVPAGVNTGELFF.

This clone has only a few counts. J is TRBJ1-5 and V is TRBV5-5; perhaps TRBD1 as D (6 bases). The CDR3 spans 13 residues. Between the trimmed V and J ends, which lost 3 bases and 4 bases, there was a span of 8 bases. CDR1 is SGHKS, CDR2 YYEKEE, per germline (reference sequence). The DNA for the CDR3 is TGTGCCAGCAGCTCAGGGGAGAATCAGCCCCAGCATTTT. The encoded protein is CASSSGENQPQHF.

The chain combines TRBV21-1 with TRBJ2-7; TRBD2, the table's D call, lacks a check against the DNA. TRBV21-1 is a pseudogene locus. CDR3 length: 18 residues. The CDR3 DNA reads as TGTGCCAGCAGCAAAGGCGTGGCAGGGAGGTCTGGTTCGAACGAGCAGTACGTC. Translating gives CASSKGVAGRSGSNEQYV.